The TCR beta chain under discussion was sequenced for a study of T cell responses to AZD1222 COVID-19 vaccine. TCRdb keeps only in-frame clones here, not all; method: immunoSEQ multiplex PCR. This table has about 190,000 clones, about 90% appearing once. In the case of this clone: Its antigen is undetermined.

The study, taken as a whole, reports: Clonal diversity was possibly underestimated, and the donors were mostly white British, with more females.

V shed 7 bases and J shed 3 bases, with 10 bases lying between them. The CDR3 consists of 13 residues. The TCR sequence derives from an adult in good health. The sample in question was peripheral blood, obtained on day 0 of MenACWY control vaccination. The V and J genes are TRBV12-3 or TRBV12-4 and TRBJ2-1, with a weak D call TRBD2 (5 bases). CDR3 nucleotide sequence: TGTGCCAGCACCTTGACTAACTACAATGAGCAGTTCTTC. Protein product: CASTLTNYNEQFF.